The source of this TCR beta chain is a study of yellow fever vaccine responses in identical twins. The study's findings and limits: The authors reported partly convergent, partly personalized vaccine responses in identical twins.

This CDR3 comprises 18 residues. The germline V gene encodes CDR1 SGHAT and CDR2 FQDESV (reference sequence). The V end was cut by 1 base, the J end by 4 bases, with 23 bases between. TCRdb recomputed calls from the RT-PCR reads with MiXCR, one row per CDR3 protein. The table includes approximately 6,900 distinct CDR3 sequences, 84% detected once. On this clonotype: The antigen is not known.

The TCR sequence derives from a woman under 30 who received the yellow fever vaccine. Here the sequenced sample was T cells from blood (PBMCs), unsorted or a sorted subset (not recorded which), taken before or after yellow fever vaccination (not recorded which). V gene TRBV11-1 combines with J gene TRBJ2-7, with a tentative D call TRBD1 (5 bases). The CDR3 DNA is TGTGCCAGCAGCTTAGTTGTAGGGGCAGACCCTACATATTACGAGCAGTACTTC. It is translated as CASSLVVGADPTYYEQYF.